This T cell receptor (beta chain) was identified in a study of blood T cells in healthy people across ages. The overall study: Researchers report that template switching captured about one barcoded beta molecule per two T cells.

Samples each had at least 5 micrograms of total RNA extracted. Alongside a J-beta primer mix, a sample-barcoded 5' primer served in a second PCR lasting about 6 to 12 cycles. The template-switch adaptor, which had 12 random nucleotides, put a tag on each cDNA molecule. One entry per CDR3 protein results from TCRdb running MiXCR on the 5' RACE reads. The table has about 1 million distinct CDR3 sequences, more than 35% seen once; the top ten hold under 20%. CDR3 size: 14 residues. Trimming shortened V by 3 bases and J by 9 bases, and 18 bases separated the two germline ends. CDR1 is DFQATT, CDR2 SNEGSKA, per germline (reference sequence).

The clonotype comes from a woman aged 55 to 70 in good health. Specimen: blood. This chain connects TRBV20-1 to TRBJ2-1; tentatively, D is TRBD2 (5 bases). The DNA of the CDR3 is TGCAGTGCTAGTAGATCGGGAAGAGGAGGTGAGCAGTTCTTC. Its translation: CSASRSGRGGEQFF.